The present entry profiles one T cell receptor (beta chain) with its context. TCRdb reprocessed the 5' RACE reads with MiXCR, giving one entry per CDR3 protein. The data contain 540,000 or so distinct CDR3 sequences, approximately 20% of them seen just once; the ten biggest clones take up approximately 0.48%. V lost 6 bases to trimming and J lost 1 base, with 15 bases between them. CDR3 length: 15 residues. CDR1 is MNHEY and CDR2 is SMNVEV in the germline V gene (reference sequence). This sample is drawn from a study of identical twins. The data also belong to a second study, concerning yellow fever vaccine responses in identical twins.

The source is a woman under 30 in good health. The sequenced material came from CD4+ T cells sorted from blood. V and J are TRBV27 and TRBJ1-1; D unresolved. The CDR3 region has the DNA TGTGCCAGCAGAGGGCAGAGTGCGGGGAACACTGAAGCTTTCTTT. The encoded protein is CASRGQSAGNTEAFF.